The rows below give T cell receptor beta chains drawn from one sample of a study of post-analysis software for immune sequencing data. Via MiXCR, TCRdb re-called the PCR reads, giving one row per CDR3 protein. The sample lists 400,000 to 500,000 distinct CDR3 sequences, about 40% occurring once. The sequenced sample was blood. These receptors were taken from a girl aged 2-9 years with multiple sclerosis. CDR3s include the opening cysteine and the closing phenylalanine or tryptophan. A D gene is named only where the DNA matches it firmly. Clone size is stated in some rows and not others, as once, few, many or a class when expanded.

d_call	clone_size	v_call	j_call	cdr3_nt	cdr3_aa
.	.	TRBV6-4	TRBJ1-6	TGTGCCAGCAGATTTCAGGGTCTGGAGAATTCACCCCTCCACTTT	CASRFQGLENSPLHF
.	few	TRBV24-1	TRBJ2-5	TGTGCCACCAGTGATCCAACTCCGACGAAAGAGACCCAGTACTTC	CATSDPTPTKETQYF
.	few	TRBV20-1	TRBJ2-3	TGCAGTGTTCTGAAGGGGGGGCGCACAGATACGCAGTATTTT	CSVLKGGRTDTQYF
.	.	TRBV6-6	TRBJ2-3	TGTGCCAGCAGTTACTTGGGGTCTGACGGCACAGATACGCAGTATTTT	CASSYLGSDGTDTQYF
TRBD1	.	TRBV5-1	TRBJ1-4	TGCGCCAGCAGCCGGCGGGACAGGGAAAAACTGTTTTTT	CASSRRDREKLFF
TRBD2	.	TRBV20-1	TRBJ2-3	TGCAGTGCTAGAGGCGGACTAGCGGGAGGGCCAGATACGCAGTATTTT	CSARGGLAGGPDTQYF
.	.	TRBV4-1	TRBJ1-1	TGCGCCAGCAGCCAGGGGGCAAATAAAGCTTTCTTT	CASSQGANKAFF
.	.	TRBV7-2	TRBJ2-7	TGTGCCAGCAGCCCCCGCGGTAGACCGACAGGCAAGACCTACGAGCAGTACTTC	CASSPRGRPTGKTYEQYF
.	few	TRBV12-3/TRBV12-4	TRBJ2-5	TGTGCCAGCAGTTTAAGGTCCGCAGGACAAGAGACCCAGTACTTC	CASSLRSAGQETQYF
.	.	TRBV15	TRBJ1-1	TGTGCCACCAGCAGAGAAAAGGGGGTTGTGGCTGAAGCTTTCTTT	CATSREKGVVAEAFF
.	.	TRBV29-1	TRBJ2-5	TGCAGCGCTGGGGACTGGCAAGAGACCCAGTACTTC	CSAGDWQETQYF
TRBD2	.	TRBV7-3	TRBJ2-7	TGTGCCAGCAGCTTAACGGGTCCGGGGGGTTTAGGTGACGAGCAGTACTTC	CASSLTGPGGLGDEQYF